This T cell receptor (beta chain) came from a study of post-analysis software for immune sequencing data (dated by TCRdb to between 2014 and 2017). Broadly, across the study: Relapsing-remitting, secondary progressive and progressive-relapsing multiple sclerosis were recorded as disease courses, and subtype annotation was lacking for some patients. The multiple sclerosis patient repertoires were compared with approximately 11 previously published healthy control repertoires from donors aged 6 to 25 years. A subset of samples was prepared in parallel using single-end sample barcoding, then pooled and co-amplified after Illumina adapter ligation.

Broad study findings and their caveats: Strong co-clustering of samples prepared in the same batch was shown by direct clustering with F measure, prompting a batch-effect correction. Significantly higher frequencies in patients than in controls were found for five TRBV segments, including TRBV5-6, TRBV5-1 and TRBV20-1. The multiple sclerosis patient group was slightly younger than the control group. Normalized Chao1 diversity was significantly lower in multiple sclerosis patients than controls, suggesting substantial peripheral T-cell clonal expansion.

Counted from cysteine to phenylalanine, this CDR3 has 21 amino acids. Just the 63-base CDR3 DNA is kept, in frame starting at base 1. Trimmed from V: 3 bases; trimmed from J: 0 bases; junction bases lacking a gene match: 19. The CDR1 and CDR2 encoded by the germline V gene are MNHNS and SASEGT. In this sample, this clonotype turned up a few times. It has no known antigen specificity. Base qualities are missing; no much larger clone stands one base away. To prepare the library, PCR was applied. Instrument used: Illumina HiSeq 2500. To reduce PCR and sequencing biases, unique molecular identifiers were built into the TCR beta cDNA libraries. Every 1 to 10 million input T cells yielded approximately 500,000 cDNA molecules, meaning each molecule approximated one T cell. The patient libraries were prepared and sequenced with the same protocol used for the earlier healthy control dataset. Samples belonging to the same batch were prepared together, multiplexed and sequenced on a shared HiSeq lane. In the source study's methods: MIGEC handled the raw barcoded reads, throwing out single-read molecular identifier groups before consensus assembly and CDR3 extraction. VDJtools was used for post-analysis of the clonotype tables, with diversity normalized by down-sampling every dataset to the smallest sample size. Repertoire overlap clustering matched CDR3 amino acid but not nucleotide sequences to correct batch-related cross-sample contamination. Through fastp at Q25 and MiXCR, TCRdb rebuilt clones from the public reads, retaining in-frame beta chains. Rows are combined by CDR3 protein, so each entry shows the most common genes and DNA. TCRdb, not the authors, supplied the V and J calls. For this sample there are fewer than 850,000 distinct CDR3 sequences; 40% to 55% appear just once. The ten largest clones add up to roughly 4.9% of the sample.

To demonstrate the VDJtools post-analysis software, TCR beta repertoires were profiled from the peripheral blood of more than ten young patients with multiple sclerosis. The patients with multiple sclerosis were children and adolescents between roughly 6 and 17 years of age. Sequencing was carried out using blood. The chain is assembled from TRBV6-1 and TRBJ2-7; 11 junctional bases match TRBD2. The receptor comes from a girl aged 5-17 years with multiple sclerosis. The DNA sequence follows: TGTGCCAGCAGTGACCCAAAGAACGGGGGACTAGCGGTAAGGAGCTCCTACGAGCAGTACTTC. It translates to CASSDPKNGGLAVRSSYEQYF.